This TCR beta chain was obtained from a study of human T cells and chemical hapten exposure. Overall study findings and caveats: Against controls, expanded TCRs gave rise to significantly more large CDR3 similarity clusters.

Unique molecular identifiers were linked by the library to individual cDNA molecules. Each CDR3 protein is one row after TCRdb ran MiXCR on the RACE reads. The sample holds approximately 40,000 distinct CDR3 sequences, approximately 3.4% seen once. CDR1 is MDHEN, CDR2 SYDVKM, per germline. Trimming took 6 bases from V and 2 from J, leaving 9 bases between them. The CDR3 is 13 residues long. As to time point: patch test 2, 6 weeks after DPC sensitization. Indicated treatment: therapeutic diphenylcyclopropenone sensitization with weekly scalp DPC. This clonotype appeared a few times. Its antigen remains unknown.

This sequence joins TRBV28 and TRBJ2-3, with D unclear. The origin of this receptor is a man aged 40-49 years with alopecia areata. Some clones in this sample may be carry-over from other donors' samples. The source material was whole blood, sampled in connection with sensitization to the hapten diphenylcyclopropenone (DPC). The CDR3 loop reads CASRPENTDTQYF. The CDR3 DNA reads TGTGCCAGCAGACCCGAGAACACAGATACGCAGTATTTT.